This passage covers 31 T cell receptor beta chains from one sample sequenced in a study of CD8 T cells in Susac syndrome. About 0.45 to 1 ug RNA was reverse transcribed with random hexamers. TCRdb processed the immunoSEQ multiplex PCR reads anew with MiXCR; each CDR3 protein has one entry. Of 92,000 or so distinct CDR3 sequences detected, about 96% appear once; the ten largest clones hold roughly 0.62%. The sequenced sample consisted of CD8+ T cells from PBMCs. The source of these receptors is a human donor with Susac syndrome.

V is TRBV29-1 and J is TRBJ2-7, with TRBD1 matching 7 bases. The germline V gene encodes CDR1 SQVTM and CDR2 ANQGSEA. With 4 bases clipped from V and 2 bases from J, the junction kept 11 bases outside the gene matches. The CDR3 consists of 15 residues. The CDR3, as DNA: TGCAGCGTTGTAACGGGACAGAGTCTCACCTACGAGCAGTACTTC. It translates to CSVVTGQSLTYEQYF.

The chain recombines TRBV6-5 with TRBJ1-1, with 8 bases aligning to TRBD1. Trimming cost V 2 bases and J 0 bases; bases outside gene matches: 2. The germline V gene encodes CDR1 MNHEY and CDR2 SVGAGI. The CDR3 runs 15 residues. The CDR3 spells CASSYPGQVNTEAFF. CDR3 bases: TGTGCCAGCAGTTACCCGGGACAGGTGAACACTGAAGCTTTCTTT.

The V gene is TRBV20-1, the J gene TRBJ1-6, with TRBD1 matching over 7 bases. Trimming removed 1 base from V and 0 bases from J; junction bases left unmatched: 0. Germline-derived CDR1 and CDR2 are DFQATT and SNEGSKA (reference sequence). The length of the CDR3 is 15 residues. The CDR3 is CSARAGGSYNSPLHF. Written as DNA, the CDR3 is TGCAGTGCTAGAGCAGGGGGCTCCTATAATTCACCCCTCCACTTT.

The chain uses TRBV24-1 and TRBJ2-1; maybe TRBD2 (5 bases). In germline, CDR1 is KGHDR, CDR2 SFDVKD. V dropped 0 bases and J dropped 5 bases, with 10 bases sitting between them. The CDR3 is 15 residues long. This CDR3 is CATSDLRAVDNEQFF. For the CDR3, the DNA is TGTGCCACCAGTGATTTGAGAGCGGTTGACAATGAGCAGTTCTTC.

This chain uses TRBV30 with TRBJ1-2; D unclear. Germline lookup yields CDR1 GTSNPN and CDR2 SVGIG (reference sequence). With 4 bases removed from V and 3 bases from J, the gap between germline ends came to 12 bases. This CDR3 contains 13 residues. The CDR3 region has the DNA TGTGCCTGGACTAGAAGCCTGGACTATGGCTACACCTTC. Protein product: CAWTRSLDYGYTF.

This clonotype was counted between two and nine times. The V gene is TRBV30, the J gene TRBJ1-2, with unresolved D. This CDR3 is built from 15 residues. Between the trimmed V and J ends, which lost 3 bases and 5 bases, there was a span of 19 bases. CDR1 and CDR2 (germline): GTSNPN, SVGIG (reference sequence). CDR3 DNA sequence: TGTGCCTGGAGAATTCGGGCCTCCCTCAGTTATGGCTACACCTTC. Encoded protein: CAWRIRASLSYGYTF.

The genes are TRBV5-1 and TRBJ2-7; 9 positions match TRBD1. This CDR3 contains 14 residues. The V and J ends lost 6 bases and 3 bases, in that order; junction bases with no gene match: 7. The V gene's germline CDR1 is SGHRS and CDR2 YFSETQ. In DNA form, the CDR3 reads TGCGCCAGCACTCCGGGGACAGGGTTCTACGAGCAGTACTTC. Amino acids: CASTPGTGFYEQYF.

V and J are TRBV23-1 and TRBJ2-2; possibly TRBD2 for D (6 bases). TRBV23-1 carries the ORF label, with uncertain function. V was cut by 3 bases and J by 4 bases, with 15 bases left in between. The CDR3 extends over 16 amino acids. The CDR3 is CASSHPGTPSTGELFF. CDR3 DNA sequence: TGCGCCAGCAGTCATCCCGGGACTCCATCCACCGGGGAGCTGTTTTTT.

The chain couples TRBV27 to TRBJ2-7; D uncertain. The length of the CDR3 is 14 residues. CDR1 is MNHEY and CDR2 is SMNVEV in the germline V gene (reference sequence). Trimming took off 5 bases at V and 3 bases at J, with 14 bases between the two ends. The CDR3 spells CASSRTELGYEQYF. CDR3 sequence (DNA): TGTGCCAGCAGTCGGACGGAACTCGGCTACGAGCAGTACTTC.

Regarding this clonotype: The junction and the germline gene differ at one end; a read error may be behind it. The chain uses TRBV30 and TRBJ1-6, with D perhaps matching TRBD1 (5 bases). In germline, CDR1 is GTSNPN, CDR2 SVGIG (reference sequence). The CDR3 length is 16 residues. This CDR3 reads CARSVAPAGSGSPLHF. CDR3 sequence (DNA): TGTGCCCGGAGTGTAGCCCCGGCAGGGAGTGGTTCACCCCTCCACTTT.

The V and J genes are TRBV13 and TRBJ2-3; 9 nucleotides line up with TRBD1. Germline V gene lookup returns CDR1 PRHDT and CDR2 FYEKMQ (reference sequence). CDR3 size: 16 residues. V shed 5 bases and J 0 bases; nucleotides not matched to a gene: 6. CDR3 loop: CASSLGTGPSTDTQYF. Written as DNA, the CDR3 is TGTGCCAGCAGCCTTGGGACAGGGCCCAGCACAGATACGCAGTATTTT. The full variable domain, its missing parts supplied by reference TRBV13 and TRBJ2-3, is AAGVIQSPRHLIKEKRETATLKCYPIPRHDTVYWYQQGPGQDPQFLISFYEKMQSDKGSIPDRFSAQQFSDYHSELNMSSLELGDSALYFCASSLGTGPSTDTQYFGPGTRLTVL.

The chain joins TRBV20-1 to TRBJ1-6; 9 nucleotides align to TRBD1. With 6 bases clipped from V and 7 bases from J, the junction kept 10 bases outside the gene matches. The CDR3 has 15 residues. Germline lookup yields CDR1 DFQATT and CDR2 SNEGSKA (reference sequence). The CDR3 protein is CSAPSPGQGNSPLHF. The CDR3 nucleotides read TGCAGTGCCCCCTCCCCAGGACAGGGGAATTCACCCCTCCACTTT.

The chain joins TRBV20-1 to TRBJ2-7; possibly TRBD1 for D (5 bases). Germline loops: CDR1 DFQATT, CDR2 SNEGSKA (reference sequence). V shed 1 base and J shed 2 bases, with 9 bases lying between them. The CDR3 spans 13 residues. CDR3 loop: CSARGAGPYEQYF. Here the CDR3 DNA reads TGCAGTGCTAGAGGCGCAGGGCCCTACGAGCAGTACTTC.

The genes are TRBV27 and TRBJ2-3, with D possibly matching TRBD2 (5 bases). Germline CDR1 MNHEY, CDR2 SMNVEV (reference sequence). V lost 1 base and J 3 bases, leaving 14 bases between the germline ends. There are 16 residues in the CDR3. The CDR3 coding sequence is TGTGCCAGCAGTTTATTGCGGGCCAAGGGTACAGATACGCAGTATTTT. The encoded protein is CASSLLRAKGTDTQYF.

The V call is TRBV6-2 or TRBV6-3, the J call TRBJ1-2, with a possible D match to TRBD1 (5 bases). There are 15 residues in the CDR3. CDR1 and CDR2 from the germline V gene are MNHEY and SVGEGT. V dropped 2 bases and J dropped 4 bases, with 14 bases sitting between them. The CDR3 loop reads CASSYPSTVFYGYTF. In nucleotides, the CDR3 is TGTGCCAGCAGTTACCCTTCGACAGTATTCTATGGCTACACCTTC.

The rearrangement links TRBV5-1 to TRBJ2-5; D remains unclear. The CDR3 is 14 amino acids. The V end was cut by 0 bases, the J end by 4 bases, with 10 bases between. In germline, CDR1 is SGHRS, CDR2 YFSETQ. This chain's CDR3 is CASSLAGLRETQYF. The DNA of the CDR3 is TGCGCCAGCAGCTTGGCCGGGCTAAGAGAGACCCAGTACTTC.

In nucleotides, the CDR3 is TGTGCCAGCAGTTCCGGGAGCTTGCCTGAAGCTTTCTTT. Translation: CASSSGSLPEAFF. The chain employs TRBV12-3 or TRBV12-4 and TRBJ1-1; D unresolved. V was clipped by 4 bases and J by 6 bases, with 12 bases between them. The CDR3 sequence is 13 residues long.

The CDR3 loop reads CASSPVGGAEETQYF. DNA for the CDR3: TGTGCCAGCAGCCCGGTCGGCGGGGCCGAAGAGACCCAGTACTTC. The chain couples TRBV7-9 to TRBJ2-5, with a weak D call TRBD2 (6 bases). Between the trimmed V and J ends, which lost 5 bases and 3 bases, there was a span of 16 bases. The CDR3 has 15 residues. Germline V lookup: CDR1 SEHNR, CDR2 FQNEAQ (reference sequence).

V and J are TRBV9 and TRBJ2-1; no reliable D call. CDR3 length equals 15 residues. CDR1 SGDLS and CDR2 YYNGEE come from the germline V gene. Deletions cut 0 bases from V and 1 base from J, with 8 bases between. The DNA of the CDR3 is TGTGCCAGCAGCGTAGAGGGCGTTTCCTACAATGAGCAGTTCTTC. It yields the protein CASSVEGVSYNEQFF. The whole variable domain, remainder taken from reference TRBV9 and TRBJ2-1, is DSGVTQTPKHLITATGQRVTLRCSPRSGDLSVYWYQQSLDQGLQFLIQYYNGEERAKGNILERFSAQQFPDLHSELNLSSLELGDSALYFCASSVEGVSYNEQFFGPGTRLTVL.

The gene calls are TRBV3-1 and TRBJ2-1; the D is unclear. CDR1 and CDR2 (germline): LGHDT, YNNKEL (reference sequence). The CDR3 contains 13 residues. V was trimmed by 6 bases and J by 6 bases, leaving 12 bases between them. The DNA of the CDR3 is TGTGCCAGCAGTTCCAGACCCCTCAATGAGCAGTTCTTC. Protein: CASSSRPLNEQFF.

Details on this clonotype: One junction end disagrees with the germline gene, perhaps due to a read error. The CDR3: CASSQGNSEAFF. The CDR3 DNA is TGTGCCAGCAGCCAAGGGAACAGTGAAGCTTTCTTT. V usage is TRBV3-1 and J usage is TRBJ1-1; no firm D call. CDR1 is LGHDT, CDR2 YNNKEL, per germline (reference sequence). The CDR3 covers 12 residues.

The chain couples TRBV29-1 to TRBJ1-4; TRBD1 aligns across 8 bases. CDR3 length: 13 residues. Germline V gene lookup returns CDR1 SQVTM and CDR2 ANQGSEA. J was trimmed by 4 bases and V by 6 bases; bases with no gene match: 4. The CDR3 loop is CSVRTGLNEKLFF. The CDR3 nucleotides read TGCAGCGTGCGGACAGGGCTTAATGAAAAACTGTTTTTT.

For the CDR3, the DNA is TGTGCCAGCCGCCAACAGGGCCTGTATGGCTACACCTTC. As protein: CASRQQGLYGYTF. The V gene is TRBV2, the J gene TRBJ1-2; weak D call: TRBD1 (6 bases). From germline, CDR1 is SNHLY and CDR2 FYNNEI. The CDR3 contains 13 residues. Trimming removed 8 bases from V and 5 bases from J, with 15 bases in between.

The chain is built from TRBV6-5 and TRBJ2-1; TRBD1 aligns across 7 bases. Trimming removed 2 bases from V and 3 bases from J; junction bases left unmatched: 1. In germline, CDR1 is MNHEY, CDR2 SVGAGI. The length of the CDR3 is 14 residues. In nucleotides, the CDR3 is TGTGCCAGCAGTTACGGGGACAGCTACAATGAGCAGTTCTTC. Its translation: CASSYGDSYNEQFF.

V gene TRBV5-6 combines with J gene TRBJ1-1; a weak D match, TRBD1 (5 bases). Germline CDR1 reads SGHDT; CDR2 reads YYEEEE. Trimming removed 2 bases at V and 2 bases at J, with 10 bases between. The CDR3 runs 14 residues. This CDR3 reads CASSFLTVNTEAFF. In DNA form, the CDR3 reads TGTGCCAGCAGCTTCCTGACAGTCAACACTGAAGCTTTCTTT.

This rearrangement joins TRBV24-1 to TRBJ2-6, with a possible D match to TRBD1 (5 bases). Germline values: CDR1 KGHDR, CDR2 SFDVKD. Trimming took 11 bases from V and 0 from J, leaving 16 bases between them. There are 16 residues in the CDR3. The CDR3 protein is CAMTVRFHSGANVLTF. Written as DNA, the CDR3 is TGTGCCATGACAGTAAGGTTTCACTCTGGGGCCAACGTCCTGACTTTC.

The chain combines TRBV24-1 with TRBJ1-1, with TRBD1 identical over 7 bases. The CDR3 length is 15 residues. The trim removed 5 bases at V and 1 base at J, leaving 6 bases unmatched. The germline gives CDR1 KGHDR, CDR2 SFDVKD. The CDR3 reads CATSGATGKNTEAFF. The CDR3 region has the DNA TGTGCCACCAGTGGCGCGACAGGGAAGAACACTGAAGCTTTCTTT.

This clonotype is a singleton in its sample. This chain connects TRBV7-2 to TRBJ2-7; D not resolved. The CDR3 has 14 residues. Germline CDR1 reads SGHTA; CDR2 reads FQGNSA. V lost 1 base and J 3 bases, leaving 10 bases between the germline ends. The DNA of the CDR3 is TGTGCCAGCAGCTTAGACGGCGCAGTCTACGAGCAGTACTTC. Its translation is CASSLDGAVYEQYF.

The V call is TRBV5-1, the J call TRBJ1-1; weak D call: TRBD1 (5 bases). Germline V gives CDR1 SGHRS, CDR2 YFSETQ. Trimming took 3 bases from V and 4 from J, leaving 16 bases between them. The CDR3 loop spans 15 amino acids. The CDR3, as DNA: TGCGCCAGCAGCTCATACAGGCAGGCCACCACTGAAGCTTTCTTT. It translates to CASSSYRQATTEAFF.

The chain joins TRBV14 to TRBJ2-5; D unclear. V lost 1 base and J 6 bases, leaving 12 bases between the germline ends. The CDR3 has 14 residues. Germline CDR1 reads SGHDN; CDR2 reads FVKESK. The CDR3 coding sequence is TGTGCCAGCAGCCAAGCAGGCGGCGTCAAGACCCAGTACTTC. Its translation: CASSQAGGVKTQYF.

The gene calls are TRBV9 and TRBJ2-3, with TRBD2 matching 7 bases. Germline CDR1 SGDLS, CDR2 YYNGEE. The CDR3 contains 15 residues. The trim removed 3 bases at V and 2 bases at J, leaving 6 bases unmatched. As DNA, the CDR3 is TGTGCCAGCAGCGAGCGGGACTACATCACAGATACGCAGTATTTT. It specifies CASSERDYITDTQYF.